The following is a T cell receptor beta chain sequence with its context. Its matching antigen is unknown. The PCR used 60 Vbeta and 13 Jbeta primers. Using immunoSEQ multiplex PCR, the repertoire was profiled, and TCRdb retains in-frame clones only, with some absent. The sample table sets out some 75,000 clones. The germline V and J ends were trimmed by 7 bases and 1 base, with 6 bases remaining between them. Germline lookup yields CDR1 MNHNY and CDR2 SVGAGI (reference sequence). CDR3 size: 12 residues. The data were obtained in a study of cytomegalovirus exposure and HLA in healthy donors. General study points: Among immune exposure information, only CMV serostatus was available. Several of the most significant clusters appeared, in a later analysis, to be linked to common viral pathogens.

The chain employs TRBV6-6 and TRBJ2-3; D ambiguous. Sequenced: PBMCs. The clonotype was recovered from a middle-aged man in good health and CMV-seronegative. CDR3 nucleotides: TGTGCCAGCAACGAGGGCACAGATACGCAGTATTTT. It yields the protein CASNEGTDTQYF.